Presented here are 9 T cell receptor beta chains from one specimen sequenced in a study of Tregs in tolerant kidney transplant recipients. Sequenced by immunoSEQ multiplex PCR; TCRdb stores in-frame clones only, minus some. The data show over 70,000 clones, more than 85% seen once. The nonmyeloablative bone marrow transplants came from related graft donors, with transient mixed chimerism. The sequencing here drew on CD4+ T cells from blood (PBMCs), taken 24 months after the transplant. The receptors here all came from a human patient who received a combined kidney and bone marrow transplant. Part of the T cells may come from the graft donor.

This chain joins TRBV9 and TRBJ2-1; a weak D match, TRBD1 (5 bases). Germline CDR1 reads SGDLS; CDR2 reads YYNGEE. The V end was cut by 0 bases, the J end by 0 bases, with 7 bases between. The CDR3 runs 15 residues. CDR3 protein: CASSVEGNSYNEQFF. The CDR3 DNA reads as TGTGCCAGCAGCGTAGAGGGGAACTCCTACAATGAGCAGTTCTTC. Together with reference TRBV9 and TRBJ2-1, the CDR3 gives the full variable domain: DSGVTQTPKHLITATGQRVTLRCSPRSGDLSVYWYQQSLDQGLQFLIQYYNGEERAKGNILERFSAQQFPDLHSELNLSSLELGDSALYFCASSVEGNSYNEQFFGPGTRLTVL.

This clone has only a few counts. The junction differs from germline at one of its ends, possibly a read error. The genes are TRBV6-5 and TRBJ1-6; D gene ambiguous. The CDR3 has 15 residues. The V gene's germline CDR1 is MNHEY and CDR2 SVGAGI. The CDR3 loop is CASSIGRDYNSPLHF. CDR3 DNA: TGTGCCAGCAGTATCGGCAGAGACTATAATTCCCCCCTCCACTTT.

This chain links TRBV4-3 with TRBJ2-7; 7 bases align to TRBD2. The V and J ends lost 2 bases and 2 bases, in that order; junction bases with no gene match: 9. The length of the CDR3 is 16 residues. Germline CDR1 reads LGHNA; CDR2 reads YSLEER. The CDR3 is CASSQLRASGTYEQYF. The CDR3 DNA is TGCGCCAGCAGCCAACTAAGGGCTAGCGGAACCTACGAGCAGTACTTC.

V usage is TRBV5-6 and J usage is TRBJ2-7, with 10 bases lining up with TRBD2. The CDR3 covers 16 residues. Germline V gene lookup returns CDR1 SGHDT and CDR2 YYEEEE. V gave up 4 bases and J gave up 0 bases; unmatched junction bases: 7. The CDR3 loop reads CASSAPSSGSSYEQYF. In DNA, the CDR3 is TGTGCCAGCAGCGCCCCTTCTAGCGGGAGCTCCTACGAGCAGTACTTC.

The gene calls are TRBV6-8 and TRBJ1-4, with 10 bases aligning to TRBD1. J gave up 0 bases and V 2 bases, and 9 bases lay outside the gene matches. Per germline, CDR1 MNHGY and CDR2 SAAAGT. The CDR3 is 19 amino acids. The CDR3 DNA reads TGTGCCAGCAGTTACGAGGGAGCGACAGGGGGCACAACTAATGAAAAACTGTTTTTT. Its translation: CASSYEGATGGTTNEKLFF.

This clone was seen a handful of times. CDR3 sequence (DNA): TGTGCCAGCAGCGAGGGACACCCCGATCGACCCGGGGAGCTGTTTTTT. Translation: CASSEGHPDRPGELFF. This sequence joins TRBV9 and TRBJ2-2, with TRBD1 as a possible D gene (6 bases). Germline V gene lookup returns CDR1 SGDLS and CDR2 YYNGEE. This CDR3 is 16 amino acids long. Trimming took 3 bases from V and 6 from J, leaving 18 bases between them.

This rearrangement joins TRBV5-4 to TRBJ2-3; D may be TRBD1 (6 bases). CDR3 length: 16 amino acids. CDR1 is SGHNT, CDR2 YYREEE, per germline (reference sequence). Trimming stripped 4 bases from V and 6 bases from J, with 21 bases between. The CDR3 nucleotides read TGTGCCAGCAGCCCCTACAACAGGGTTCGTTACGATACGCAGTATTTT. Encoded protein: CASSPYNRVRYDTQYF.

The rearrangement uses TRBV4-3 and TRBJ1-1; D possibly corresponds to TRBD1 (5 bases). V lost 2 bases to trimming and J lost 4 bases, with 17 bases between them. Per the germline V gene, CDR1 is LGHNA and CDR2 is YSLEER. The CDR3 is 16 amino acids. The CDR3 is CASSQLLGGLGTEAFF. The CDR3 DNA is TGCGCCAGCAGCCAACTACTTGGGGGACTGGGCACTGAAGCTTTCTTT.

This clone was seen only once. The chain joins TRBV7-2 to TRBJ2-2; TRBD2 aligns across 7 bases. From germline, CDR1 is SGHTA and CDR2 FQGNSA. Trimming took 1 base from V and 4 from J; bases not matched to a gene: 15. There are 19 residues in the CDR3. The CDR3 DNA sequence: TGTGCCAGCAGCTTAGTGCGCGGGAGTTGGTTGTCGGTCACCGGGGAGCTGTTTTTT. The encoded protein is CASSLVRGSWLSVTGELFF.